This T cell receptor (beta chain) was retrieved from a study of tumor-infiltrating lymphocytes in primary liver carcinoma. Reverse transcription of 450 to 500 ng total RNA with a constant-region primer produced TCR beta cDNA. Slightly modified ARM-PCR served as the procedure for the TCR beta libraries. These libraries came from three rounds of nested multiplex PCR. TRBV1-TRBV30 forward and Cbeta reverse primers drove the first two roughly 11-cycle rounds. MiXCR, run by TCRdb on the multiplex PCR reads, gives a single entry per CDR3 protein. The sample includes about 78,000 distinct CDR3 sequences, 71% of them seen just once. Total RNA and DNA came together from around 20-30 mg of bulk tissue without cell sorting. Every single tumor sample held over 80% viable tumor cells. The CDR3 is 20 amino acids.

V and J are TRBV21-1 and TRBJ2-3; the D call in the table, TRBD2, was not verified against the DNA. TRBV21-1 is a pseudogene. Sequencing input: liver tumor tissue from sampling region 4. Subset reported: tumor region T4, right-lateral pole. This clonotype was sampled from a woman in her sixties or seventies with primary liver carcinoma and hepatitis B virus infection. The CDR3 nucleotides are TGTGCCAGCAGCGAAGGCCTACTAGCGGGACGTGGGAGTGGCACTGATACGCAGTATTTT. It specifies CASSEGLLAGRGSGTDTQYF.